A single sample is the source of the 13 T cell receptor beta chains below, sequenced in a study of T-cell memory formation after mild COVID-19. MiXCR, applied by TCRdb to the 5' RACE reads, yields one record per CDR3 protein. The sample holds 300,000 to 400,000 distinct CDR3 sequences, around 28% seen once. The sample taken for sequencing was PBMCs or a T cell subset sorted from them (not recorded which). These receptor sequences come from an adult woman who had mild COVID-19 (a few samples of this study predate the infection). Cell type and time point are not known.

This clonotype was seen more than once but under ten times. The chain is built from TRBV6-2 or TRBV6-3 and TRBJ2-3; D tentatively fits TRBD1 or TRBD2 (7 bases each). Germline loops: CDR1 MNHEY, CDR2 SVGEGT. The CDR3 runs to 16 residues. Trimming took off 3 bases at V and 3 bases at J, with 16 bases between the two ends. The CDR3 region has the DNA TGTGCCAGCAGTTATCCCCAGGGGGAGGGAACAGATACGCAGTATTTT. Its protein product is CASSYPQGEGTDTQYF.

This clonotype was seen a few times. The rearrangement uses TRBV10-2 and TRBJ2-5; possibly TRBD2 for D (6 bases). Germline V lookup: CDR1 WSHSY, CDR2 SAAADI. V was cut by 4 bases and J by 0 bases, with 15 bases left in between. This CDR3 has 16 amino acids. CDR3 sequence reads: CASSVTGTWYQETQYF. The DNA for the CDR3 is TGCGCCAGCAGTGTCACCGGGACTTGGTACCAAGAGACCCAGTACTTC.

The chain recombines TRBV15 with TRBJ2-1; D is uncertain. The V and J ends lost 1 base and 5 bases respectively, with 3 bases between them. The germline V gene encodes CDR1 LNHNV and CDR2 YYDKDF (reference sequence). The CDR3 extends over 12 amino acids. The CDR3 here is CATSRAHNEQFF. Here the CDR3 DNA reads TGTGCCACCAGCAGAGCACACAATGAGCAGTTCTTC.

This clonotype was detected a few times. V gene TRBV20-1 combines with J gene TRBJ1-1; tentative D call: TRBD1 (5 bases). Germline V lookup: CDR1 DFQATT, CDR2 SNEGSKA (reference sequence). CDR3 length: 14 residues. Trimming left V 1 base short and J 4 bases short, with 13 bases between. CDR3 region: CSARVAGTLTEAFF. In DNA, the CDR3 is TGCAGTGCTAGAGTCGCCGGGACCCTCACTGAAGCTTTCTTT.

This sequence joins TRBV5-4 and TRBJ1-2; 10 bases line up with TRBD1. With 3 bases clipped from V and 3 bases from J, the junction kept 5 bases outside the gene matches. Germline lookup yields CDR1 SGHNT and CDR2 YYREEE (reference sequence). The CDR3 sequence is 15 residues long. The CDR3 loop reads CASSSGTGVYYGYTF. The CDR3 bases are TGTGCCAGCAGCTCGGGGACAGGGGTGTACTATGGCTACACCTTC.

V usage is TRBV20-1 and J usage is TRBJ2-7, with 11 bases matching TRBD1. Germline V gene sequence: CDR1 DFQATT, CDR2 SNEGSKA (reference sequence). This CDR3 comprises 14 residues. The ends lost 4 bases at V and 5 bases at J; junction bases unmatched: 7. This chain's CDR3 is CSATPGQGVHEQYF. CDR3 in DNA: TGCAGTGCTACTCCGGGACAGGGGGTCCACGAGCAGTACTTC.

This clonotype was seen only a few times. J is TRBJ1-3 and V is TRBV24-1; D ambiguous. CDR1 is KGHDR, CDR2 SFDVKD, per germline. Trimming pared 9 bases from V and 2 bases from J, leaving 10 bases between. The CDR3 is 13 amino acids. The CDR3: CATRAGAGNTIYF. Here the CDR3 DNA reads TGTGCCACCCGTGCGGGAGCTGGAAACACCATATATTTT.

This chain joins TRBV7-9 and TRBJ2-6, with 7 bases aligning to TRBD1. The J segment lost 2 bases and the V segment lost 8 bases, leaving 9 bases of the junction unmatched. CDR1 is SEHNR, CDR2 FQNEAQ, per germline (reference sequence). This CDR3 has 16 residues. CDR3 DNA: TGTGCCAGCCGATTGACGAGGGGGCCTGGGGCCAACGTCCTGACTTTC. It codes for CASRLTRGPGANVLTF.

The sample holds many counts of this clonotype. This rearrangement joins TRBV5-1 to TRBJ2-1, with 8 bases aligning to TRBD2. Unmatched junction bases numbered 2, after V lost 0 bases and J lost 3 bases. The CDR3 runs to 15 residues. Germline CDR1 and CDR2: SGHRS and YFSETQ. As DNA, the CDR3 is TGCGCCAGCAGCTTGGCTACTAGCGGCTACAATGAGCAGTTCTTC. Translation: CASSLATSGYNEQFF.

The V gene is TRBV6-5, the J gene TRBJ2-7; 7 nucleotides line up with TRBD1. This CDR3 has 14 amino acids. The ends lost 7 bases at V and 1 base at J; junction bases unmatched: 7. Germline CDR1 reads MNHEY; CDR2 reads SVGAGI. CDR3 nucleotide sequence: TGTGCCAGCAACGTAGGGGGCAGGTCCTACGAGCAGTACTTC. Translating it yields CASNVGGRSYEQYF.

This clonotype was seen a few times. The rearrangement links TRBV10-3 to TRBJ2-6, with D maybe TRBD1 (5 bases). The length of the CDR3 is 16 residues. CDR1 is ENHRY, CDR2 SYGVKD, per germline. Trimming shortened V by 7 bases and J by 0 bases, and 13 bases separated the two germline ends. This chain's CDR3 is CAINQGLSSGANVLTF. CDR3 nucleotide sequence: TGTGCCATCAACCAGGGCCTGAGCTCTGGGGCCAACGTCCTGACTTTC.

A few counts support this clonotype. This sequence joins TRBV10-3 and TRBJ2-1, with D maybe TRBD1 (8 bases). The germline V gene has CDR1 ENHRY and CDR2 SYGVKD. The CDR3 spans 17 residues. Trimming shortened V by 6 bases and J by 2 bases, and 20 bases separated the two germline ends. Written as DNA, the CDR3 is TGTGCCATCAGCGGACAGGGAGCGGGACGTACCTACAATGAGCAGTTCTTC. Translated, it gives CAISGQGAGRTYNEQFF.

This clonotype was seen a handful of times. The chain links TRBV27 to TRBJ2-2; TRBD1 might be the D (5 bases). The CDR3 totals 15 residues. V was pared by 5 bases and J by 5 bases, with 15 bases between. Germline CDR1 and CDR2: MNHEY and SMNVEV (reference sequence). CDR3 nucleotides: TGTGCCAGCAGTCCCTTACCCAGGGATACCGGGGAGCTGTTTTTT. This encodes CASSPLPRDTGELFF.